This TCR beta chain was recorded in a study of T cell repertoires in aging, cancer and after chemotherapy. Study context: Donors were grouped into six age bands spanning 30 or younger through 70 or older. Regarding the study as a whole: Immunological memory after chemotherapy cannot be judged from the repertoire data. Rebound thymic output was suggested by rising median generation probability during chemotherapy in each cancer cohort.

The CDR3 loop spans 15 amino acids. The V end was cut by 5 bases, the J end by 2 bases, with 13 bases between. Germline CDR1 and CDR2: MDHEN and SYDVKM. Amplification of TCR beta used genomic DNA extracted from peripheral blood. Rearranged V-D-J TRB sequences were amplified with a mixed TRB-A/B primer pool. TCRdb ran MiXCR on the multiplex PCR reads and lists one entry per CDR3 protein. In the table there are around 1,900 distinct CDR3 sequences, 20% of which are singletons. To note about this clonotype: Its target is not known.

The TCR comes from a human donor with a solid tumor. The chain couples TRBV28 to TRBJ2-1; no definite D call. Specimen: blood. The CDR3 coding sequence is TGTGCCAGCAGTCGAATCAGGCATACCTACAATGAGCAGTTCTTC. This encodes CASSRIRHTYNEQFF.